This T cell receptor beta chain is from a study of T-cell memory formation after mild COVID-19. Study context: TCR clusters mostly belonged to single donors.

In TCRdb, the 5' RACE reads were re-called with MiXCR into one record per CDR3 protein. The profile covers 150,000 to 200,000 distinct CDR3 sequences, with around 10% appearing a single time and 3% to 4% taken by the ten largest. Trimming shortened V by 4 bases and J by 0 bases, and 13 bases separated the two germline ends. CDR3 length: 16 residues. Looked up from germline, CDR1 is MNHEY and CDR2 is SVGAGI. V gene TRBV6-5 combines with J gene TRBJ1-3; tentatively, D is TRBD1 (5 bases). The clonotype comes from a young man who had mild COVID-19 (a few samples of this study predate the infection). Cell type and time point are not known. Sequencing was done on a sample of PBMCs or a T cell subset sorted from them (not recorded which). CDR3 region: CASSSGGAPSGNTIYF. DNA for the CDR3: TGTGCCAGCAGTTCGGGAGGGGCACCCTCTGGAAACACCATATATTTT.